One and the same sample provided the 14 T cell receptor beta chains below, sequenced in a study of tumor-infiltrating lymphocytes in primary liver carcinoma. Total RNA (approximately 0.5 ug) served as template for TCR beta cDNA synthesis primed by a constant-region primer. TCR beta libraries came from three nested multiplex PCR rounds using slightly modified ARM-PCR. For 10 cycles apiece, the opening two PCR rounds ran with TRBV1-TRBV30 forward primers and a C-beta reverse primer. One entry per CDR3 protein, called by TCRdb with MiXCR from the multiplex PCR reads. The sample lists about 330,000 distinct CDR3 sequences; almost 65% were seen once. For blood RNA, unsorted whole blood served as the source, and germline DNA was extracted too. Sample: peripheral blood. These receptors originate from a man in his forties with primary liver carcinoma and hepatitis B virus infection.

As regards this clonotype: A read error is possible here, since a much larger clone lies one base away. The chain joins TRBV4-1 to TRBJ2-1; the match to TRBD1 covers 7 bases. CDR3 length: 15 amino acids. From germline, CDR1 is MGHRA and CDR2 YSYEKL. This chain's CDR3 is CASSPGTVDYNERFF. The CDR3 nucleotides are TGCGCCAGCAGCCCCGGGACAGTAGATTACAATGAGCGGTTCTTC.

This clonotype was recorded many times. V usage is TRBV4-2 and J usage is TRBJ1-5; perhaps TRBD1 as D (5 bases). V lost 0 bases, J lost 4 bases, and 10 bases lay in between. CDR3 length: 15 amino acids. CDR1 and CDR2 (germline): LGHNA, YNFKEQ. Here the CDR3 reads CASSQDGHQNQPQHF. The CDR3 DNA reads TGTGCCAGCAGCCAAGATGGACACCAGAATCAGCCCCAGCATTTT.

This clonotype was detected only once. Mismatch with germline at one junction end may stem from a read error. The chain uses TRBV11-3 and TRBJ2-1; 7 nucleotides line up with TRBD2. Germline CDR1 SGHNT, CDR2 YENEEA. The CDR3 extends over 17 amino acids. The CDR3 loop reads CASSDPSRGRAEGEQLF. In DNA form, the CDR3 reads TGTGCCAGCAGCGACCCCTCCCGAGGGAGGGCCGAGGGTGAGCAGTTATTC.

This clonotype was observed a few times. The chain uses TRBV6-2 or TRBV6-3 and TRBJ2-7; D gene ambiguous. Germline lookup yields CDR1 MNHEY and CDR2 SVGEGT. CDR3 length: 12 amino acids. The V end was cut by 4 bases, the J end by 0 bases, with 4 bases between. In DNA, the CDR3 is TGTGCCAGCAGTTCAAACTCCTACGAGCAGTACTTC. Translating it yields CASSSNSYEQYF.

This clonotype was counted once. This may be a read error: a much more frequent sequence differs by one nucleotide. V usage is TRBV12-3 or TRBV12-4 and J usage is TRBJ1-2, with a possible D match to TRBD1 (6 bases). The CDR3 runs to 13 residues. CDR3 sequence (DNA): TGTACCAGCAGTACAGGGCTGGGCTATGGCTACACCTTC. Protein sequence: CTSSTGLGYGYTF.

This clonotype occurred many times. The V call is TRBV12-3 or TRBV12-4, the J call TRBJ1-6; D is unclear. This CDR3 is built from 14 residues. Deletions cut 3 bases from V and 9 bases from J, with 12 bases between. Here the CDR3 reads CASSLTARLSPLHF. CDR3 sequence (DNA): TGTGCCAGCAGTTTGACGGCCCGGCTTTCACCCCTCCACTTT.

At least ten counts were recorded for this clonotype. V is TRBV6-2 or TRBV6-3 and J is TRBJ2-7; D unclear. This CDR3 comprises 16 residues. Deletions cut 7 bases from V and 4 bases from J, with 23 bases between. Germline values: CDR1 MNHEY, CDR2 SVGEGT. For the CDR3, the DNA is TGTGCCAGCACCCAGTTTCCGGGTCTCACCCGATACGAGCAGTACTTC. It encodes CASTQFPGLTRYEQYF.

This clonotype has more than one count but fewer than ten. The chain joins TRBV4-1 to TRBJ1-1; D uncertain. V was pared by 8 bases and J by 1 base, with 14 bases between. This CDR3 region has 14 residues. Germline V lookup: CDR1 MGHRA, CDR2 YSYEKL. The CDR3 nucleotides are TGCGCCAGCGTCTCCCAACATCGGAACACTGAAGCTTTCTTT. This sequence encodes CASVSQHRNTEAFF.

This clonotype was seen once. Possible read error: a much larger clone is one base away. The CDR3: CASSQEEGTGTQYF. The DNA for the CDR3 is TGCGCCAGCAGCCAAGAAGAGGGTACAGGTACGCAGTATTTT. The chain links TRBV4-1 to TRBJ2-3; either TRBD1 or TRBD2 may fit D (5 bases each). The germline gives CDR1 MGHRA, CDR2 YSYEKL. The CDR3 has 14 residues.

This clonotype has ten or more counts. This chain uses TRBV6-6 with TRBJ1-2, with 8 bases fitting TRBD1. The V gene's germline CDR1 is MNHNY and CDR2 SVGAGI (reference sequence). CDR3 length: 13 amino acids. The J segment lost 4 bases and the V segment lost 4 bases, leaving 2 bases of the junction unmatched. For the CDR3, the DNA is TGTGCCAGCAGTTTTGACAGGGGCTATGGCTACACCTTC. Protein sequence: CASSFDRGYGYTF.

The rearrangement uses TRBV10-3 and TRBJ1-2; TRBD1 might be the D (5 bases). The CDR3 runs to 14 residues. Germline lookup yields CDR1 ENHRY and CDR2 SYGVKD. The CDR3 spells CAFSDTGTFYGYTF. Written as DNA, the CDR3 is TGTGCATTCAGTGATACCGGGACCTTCTATGGCTACACCTTC.

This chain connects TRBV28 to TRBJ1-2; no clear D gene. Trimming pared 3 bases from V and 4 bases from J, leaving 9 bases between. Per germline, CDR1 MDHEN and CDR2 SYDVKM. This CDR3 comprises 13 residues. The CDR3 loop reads CASSFLCGYGYTF. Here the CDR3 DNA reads TGTGCCAGCAGTTTCTTGTGCGGCTATGGCTACACCTTC.

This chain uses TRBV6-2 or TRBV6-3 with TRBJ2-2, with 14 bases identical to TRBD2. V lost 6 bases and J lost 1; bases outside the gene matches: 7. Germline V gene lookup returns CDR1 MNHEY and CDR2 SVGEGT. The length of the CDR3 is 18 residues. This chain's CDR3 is CASRRGTSGRKNTGELFF. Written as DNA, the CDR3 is TGTGCCAGCAGACGCGGGACTAGCGGGAGAAAGAACACCGGGGAGCTGTTTTTT.

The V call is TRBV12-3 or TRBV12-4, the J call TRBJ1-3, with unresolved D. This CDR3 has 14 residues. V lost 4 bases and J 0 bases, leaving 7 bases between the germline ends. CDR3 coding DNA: TGTGCCAGCAGTTCCCTGTACTCTGGAAACACCATATATTTT. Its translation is CASSSLYSGNTIYF.